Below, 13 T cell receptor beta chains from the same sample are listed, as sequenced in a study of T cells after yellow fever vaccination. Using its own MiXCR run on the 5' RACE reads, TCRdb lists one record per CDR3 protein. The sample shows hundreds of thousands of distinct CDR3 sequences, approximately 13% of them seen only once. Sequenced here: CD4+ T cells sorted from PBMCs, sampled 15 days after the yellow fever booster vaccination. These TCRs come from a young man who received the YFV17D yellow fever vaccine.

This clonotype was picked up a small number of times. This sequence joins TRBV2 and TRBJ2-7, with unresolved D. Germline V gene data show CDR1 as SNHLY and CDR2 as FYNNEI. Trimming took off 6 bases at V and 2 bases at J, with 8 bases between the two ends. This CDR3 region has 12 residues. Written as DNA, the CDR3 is TGTGCCAGCAGCCTCAACACCTACGAGCAGTACGTC. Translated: CASSLNTYEQYV.

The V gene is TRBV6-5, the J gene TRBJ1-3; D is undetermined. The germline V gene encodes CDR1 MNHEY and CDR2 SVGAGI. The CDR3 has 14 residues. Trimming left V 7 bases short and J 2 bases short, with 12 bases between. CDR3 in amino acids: CASTRLLPGNTIYF. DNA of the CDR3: TGTGCCAGCACCCGACTTTTGCCTGGAAACACCATATATTTT.

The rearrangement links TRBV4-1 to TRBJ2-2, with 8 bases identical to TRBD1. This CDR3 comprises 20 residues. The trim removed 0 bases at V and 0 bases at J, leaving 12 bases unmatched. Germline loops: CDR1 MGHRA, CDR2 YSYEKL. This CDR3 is CASSQDYGTGNAANTGELFF. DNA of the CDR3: TGCGCCAGCAGCCAAGATTATGGGACAGGAAACGCCGCGAACACCGGGGAGCTGTTTTTT.

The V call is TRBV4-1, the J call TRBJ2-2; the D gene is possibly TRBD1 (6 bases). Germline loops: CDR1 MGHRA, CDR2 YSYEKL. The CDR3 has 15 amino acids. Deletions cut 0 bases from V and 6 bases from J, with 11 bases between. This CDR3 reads CASSQEKAGAGELFF. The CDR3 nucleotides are TGCGCCAGCAGCCAAGAGAAGGCAGGGGCCGGGGAGCTGTTTTTT.

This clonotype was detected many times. As DNA, the CDR3 is TGTGCCAGCAGGGACCACCAGGTCTACACCGGGGAGCTGTTTTTT. Residues: CASRDHQVYTGELFF. The rearrangement joins TRBV3-1 to TRBJ2-2; no clear D gene. Trimming cost V 6 bases and J 3 bases, with 14 bases left between them. This CDR3 spans 15 amino acids. Germline V lookup: CDR1 LGHDT, CDR2 YNNKEL (reference sequence).

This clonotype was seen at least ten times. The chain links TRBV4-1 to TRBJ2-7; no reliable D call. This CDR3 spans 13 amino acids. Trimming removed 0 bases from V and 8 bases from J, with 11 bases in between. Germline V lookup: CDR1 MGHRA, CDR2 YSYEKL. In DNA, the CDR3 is TGCGCCAGCAGCCAAGAGGTCTCAGACCAGCAGTACTTC. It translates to CASSQEVSDQQYF.

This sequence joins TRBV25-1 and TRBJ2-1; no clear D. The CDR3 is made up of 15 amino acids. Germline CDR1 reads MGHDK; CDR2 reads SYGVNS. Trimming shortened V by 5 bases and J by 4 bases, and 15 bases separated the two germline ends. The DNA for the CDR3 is TGTGCCAGCAGTCGGCCAGGTGGGATTTACAATGAGCAGTTCTTC. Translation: CASSRPGGIYNEQFF.

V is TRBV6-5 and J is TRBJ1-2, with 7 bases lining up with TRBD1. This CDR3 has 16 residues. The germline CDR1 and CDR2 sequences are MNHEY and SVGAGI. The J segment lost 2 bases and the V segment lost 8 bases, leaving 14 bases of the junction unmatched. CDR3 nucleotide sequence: TGTGCCAGCGCCTGGGCCGGGGCAGGGGGGAACTATGGCTACACCTTC. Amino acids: CASAWAGAGGNYGYTF.

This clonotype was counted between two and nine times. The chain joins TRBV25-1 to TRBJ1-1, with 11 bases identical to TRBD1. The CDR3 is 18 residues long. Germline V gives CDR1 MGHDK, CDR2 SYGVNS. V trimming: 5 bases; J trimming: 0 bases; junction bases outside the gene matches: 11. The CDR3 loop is CASSPSGGQGGMNTEAFF. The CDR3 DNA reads TGTGCCAGCAGTCCGAGTGGGGGACAGGGGGGCATGAACACTGAAGCTTTCTTT.

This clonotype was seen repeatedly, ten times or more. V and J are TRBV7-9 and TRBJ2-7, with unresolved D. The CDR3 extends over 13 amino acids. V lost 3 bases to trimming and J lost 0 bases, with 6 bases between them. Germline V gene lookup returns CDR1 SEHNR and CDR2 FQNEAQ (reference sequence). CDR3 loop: CASSFRSSYEQYF. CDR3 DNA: TGTGCCAGCAGCTTTAGGAGCTCCTACGAGCAGTACTTC.

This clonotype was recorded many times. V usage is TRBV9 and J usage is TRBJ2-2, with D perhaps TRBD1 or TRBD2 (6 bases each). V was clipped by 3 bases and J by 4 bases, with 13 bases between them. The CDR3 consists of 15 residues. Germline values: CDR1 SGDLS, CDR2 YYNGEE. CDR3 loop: CASSARSGATGELFF. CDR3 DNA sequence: TGTGCCAGCAGCGCCCGGTCGGGGGCCACCGGGGAGCTGTTTTTT.

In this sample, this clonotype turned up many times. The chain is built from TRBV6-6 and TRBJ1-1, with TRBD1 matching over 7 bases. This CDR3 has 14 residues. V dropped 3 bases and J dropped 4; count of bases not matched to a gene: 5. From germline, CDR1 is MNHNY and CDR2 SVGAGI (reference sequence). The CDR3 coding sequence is TGTGCCAGCAGTTATCAGGGGGGAGGCACTGAAGCTTTCTTT. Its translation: CASSYQGGGTEAFF.

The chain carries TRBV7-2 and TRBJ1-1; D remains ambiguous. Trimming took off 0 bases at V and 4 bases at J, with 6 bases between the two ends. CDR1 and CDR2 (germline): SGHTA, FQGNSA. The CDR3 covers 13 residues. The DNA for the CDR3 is TGTGCCAGCAGCTTAGCCTGGGGCACTGAAGCTTTCTTT. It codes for CASSLAWGTEAFF.